The text below deals with one T cell receptor (beta chain). Trimming took 1 base from V and 4 from J; bases not matched to a gene: 3. CDR3 length equals 14 residues. Per germline, CDR1 SGHDT and CDR2 YYEEEE. The record originates from a study of blood T cell repertoires in COVID-19. Study background: Specimens from acute and convalescent COVID-19 originated in the United States, Italy and Spain.

As originally analysed: Reference gene primer amplification in the assay estimated nucleated cell counts. Measured with immunoSEQ multiplex PCR; TCRdb has only the in-frame clones, and not every one. V and J calls and clone size are given by that table; D and trimming were obtained from the DNA. The sample has roughly 250,000 clones; more than 75% are singletons. The chain couples TRBV5-6 to TRBJ2-3, with 7 bases matching TRBD1. The receptor comes from a woman aged 40 to 50 with acute COVID-19. What was sequenced was PBMCs or T cells enriched from blood (not recorded which). The chain's CDR3 is CASSLTGAADTQYF. In DNA, the CDR3 is TGTGCCAGCAGCTTGACAGGGGCAGCAGATACGCAGTATTTT.